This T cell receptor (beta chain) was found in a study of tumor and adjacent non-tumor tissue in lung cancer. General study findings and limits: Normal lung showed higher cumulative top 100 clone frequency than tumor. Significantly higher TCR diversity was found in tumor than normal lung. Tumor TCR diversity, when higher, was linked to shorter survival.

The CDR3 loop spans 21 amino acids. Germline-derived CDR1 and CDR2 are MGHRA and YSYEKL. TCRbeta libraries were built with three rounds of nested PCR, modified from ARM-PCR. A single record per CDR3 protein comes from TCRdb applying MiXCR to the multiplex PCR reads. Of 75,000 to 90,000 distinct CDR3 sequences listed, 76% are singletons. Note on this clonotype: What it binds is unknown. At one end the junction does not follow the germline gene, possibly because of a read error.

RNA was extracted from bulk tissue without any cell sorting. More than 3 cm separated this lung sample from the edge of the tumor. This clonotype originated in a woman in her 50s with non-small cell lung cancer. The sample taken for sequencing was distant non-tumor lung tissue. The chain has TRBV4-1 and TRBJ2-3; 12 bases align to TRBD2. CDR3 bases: TGCGTCAGCAGCCAAGGCTACCTAGCGGGAGGGCCCACCGTACCGCCAGATGCGCAGTATTTT. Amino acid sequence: CVSSQGYLAGGPTVPPDAQYF.